What follows are 20 T cell receptor beta chains derived from one specimen sequenced in a study of CD8+CD57+ T cells in acquired aplastic anemia. TCR beta VDJ and CDR3 were profiled, and genomic DNA was the template. TCRdb independently ran MiXCR on the reads; one entry per CDR3 protein. The sample lists some 45,000 distinct CDR3 sequences, 65% to 70% occurring once. Material: sorted CD4+, CD8+, or CD8+CD57+ T cells (not recorded which) from PBMCs. The receptors originated from a human donor in good health, serving as a control.

The chain employs TRBV12-3 or TRBV12-4 and TRBJ1-5; D is undetermined. The CDR3 totals 13 residues. V lost 2 bases and J lost 6, with 8 bases in between. CDR3 residues: CASSLTRGQPQHF. CDR3 sequence (DNA): TGTGCCAGCAGTTTAACGCGGGGTCAGCCCCAGCATTTT.

As DNA, the CDR3 is TGTGCCACCAGCAGCCACTGGACAGTTGTGTCCCAGCATTTT. It translates to CATSSHWTVVSQHF. The chain uses TRBV15 and TRBJ1-5; tentatively, D is TRBD1 (6 bases). Per the germline V gene, CDR1 is LNHNV and CDR2 is YYDKDF (reference sequence). This CDR3 comprises 14 residues. Trimming took 3 bases from V and 11 from J, leaving 17 bases between them.

The chain carries TRBV2 and TRBJ2-5; D might be TRBD1 (6 bases). The CDR3 has 13 amino acids. CDR1 and CDR2 from the germline V gene are SNHLY and FYNNEI. Trimming cost V 6 bases and J 4 bases, with 12 bases left between them. DNA for the CDR3: TGTGCCAGCAGCATAGGACAGCGAGAGACCCAGTACTTC. Translation gives CASSIGQRETQYF. The whole variable domain, remainder taken from reference TRBV2 and TRBJ2-5, is EPEVTQTPSHQVTQMGQEVILRCVPISNHLYFYWYRQILGQKVEFLVSFYNNEISEKSEIFDDQFSVERPDGSNFTLKIRSTKLEDSAMYFCASSIGQRETQYFGPGTRLLVL.

The chain has TRBV24-1 and TRBJ2-7, with 9 bases aligning to TRBD1. Per the germline V gene, CDR1 is KGHDR and CDR2 is SFDVKD. The ends lost 3 bases at V and 4 bases at J; junction bases unmatched: 9. This CDR3 region has 16 residues. The CDR3 protein is CATSDHRQGQGYEQYF. In nucleotides, the CDR3 is TGTGCCACCAGTGATCATCGTCAAGGACAGGGGTACGAGCAGTACTTC.

J is TRBJ1-2 and V is TRBV10-3, with unresolved D. CDR3 length: 12 residues. Germline loops: CDR1 ENHRY, CDR2 SYGVKD. V was cut by 0 bases and J by 7 bases, with 6 bases left in between. CDR3: CAISESRGGYTF. The CDR3, as DNA: TGTGCCATCAGTGAGTCGAGAGGTGGCTACACCTTC.

This clonotype was recorded many times. V usage is TRBV5-4 and J usage is TRBJ2-7, with D possibly being TRBD2 (6 bases). In germline, CDR1 is SGHNT, CDR2 YYREEE (reference sequence). The CDR3 is 14 amino acids. V was shortened by 0 bases and J by 3 bases, with 10 bases between the two germline ends. The CDR3 DNA is TGTGCCAGCAGCTTGGTTGGAGGGAGCTACGAGCAGTACTTC. Residues: CASSLVGGSYEQYF.

This chain uses TRBV9 with TRBJ2-5; 9 nucleotides agree with TRBD2. CDR1 and CDR2 from the germline V gene are SGDLS and YYNGEE. V lost 5 bases and J lost 5; bases outside the gene matches: 7. CDR3 length: 14 amino acids. CDR3 DNA: TGTGCCAGCAGAATGCGGGGGGGCGATGAGACCCAGTACTTC. Translation gives CASRMRGGDETQYF.

The genes are TRBV29-1 and TRBJ1-2; D is unclear. V lost 4 bases, J lost 8 bases, and 8 bases lay in between. The CDR3 extends over 10 amino acids. Germline loops: CDR1 SQVTM, CDR2 ANQGSEA. The CDR3 nucleotides read TGCAGCGTTGTGGAAGCCGGCTACACCTTC. This codes for CSVVEAGYTF.

The gene calls are TRBV4-1 and TRBJ1-5; D is uncertain. CDR3 size: 16 residues. Germline V lookup: CDR1 MGHRA, CDR2 YSYEKL. V was shortened by 1 base and J by 0 bases, with 10 bases between the two germline ends. CDR3 sequence: CASSQVVVPSNQPQHF. DNA for the CDR3: TGCGCCAGCAGCCAAGTGGTGGTCCCTAGCAATCAGCCCCAGCATTTT.

V and J are TRBV2 and TRBJ1-2; a possible D gene is TRBD1 (6 bases). CDR3 length equals 13 residues. Germline values: CDR1 SNHLY, CDR2 FYNNEI. The V end was cut by 6 bases, the J end by 4 bases, with 12 bases between. The CDR3 sequence is CASSSRTAYGYTF. The CDR3 DNA reads TGTGCCAGCAGCTCGAGGACAGCCTATGGCTACACCTTC.

This rearrangement joins TRBV29-1 to TRBJ1-2; D might be TRBD1 (6 bases). Germline V gene sequence: CDR1 SQVTM, CDR2 ANQGSEA. V dropped 6 bases and J dropped 7 bases, with 15 bases sitting between them. This CDR3 comprises 12 residues. The CDR3 sequence is CSVPQGYRGYTF. For the CDR3, the DNA is TGCAGCGTACCACAGGGCTATCGTGGCTACACCTTC.

The V and J genes are TRBV30 and TRBJ1-1; D perhaps matches TRBD1 (6 bases). Per germline, CDR1 GTSNPN and CDR2 SVGIG (reference sequence). The ends were cut back, 1 base at V and 10 bases at J, with 10 bases in the middle. The CDR3 loop spans 11 amino acids. The CDR3 DNA follows: TGTGCCTGGAGTGGAGGGGGGGGAGCTTTCTTT. Protein product: CAWSGGGGAFF.

The chain couples TRBV15 to TRBJ2-7; 8 nucleotides align to TRBD2. The CDR3 spans 13 residues. Germline CDR1 and CDR2: LNHNV and YYDKDF (reference sequence). J gave up 6 bases and V 8 bases, and 9 bases lay outside the gene matches. CDR3 nucleotide sequence: TGTGCCACCTCAAGCGGGAGAGTCCTCGAGCAGTACTTC. Its translation is CATSSGRVLEQYF.

This clonotype was counted many times. At one boundary the junction diverges from the germline segment, which might be a read error. The chain joins TRBV11-2 to TRBJ2-2; D is uncertain. The length of the CDR3 is 16 residues. Per the germline V gene, CDR1 is SGHAT and CDR2 is FQNNGV. The CDR3 DNA reads as TGTGCCAGCAGCCTAGAACTTGGCCCGAACACCGGGGAGCTGTTTTTT. Protein sequence: CASSLELGPNTGELFF.

This clonotype was detected ten times or more. The chain uses TRBV27 and TRBJ1-5, with D possibly being TRBD1 (6 bases). Trimming shortened V by 5 bases and J by 6 bases, and 17 bases separated the two germline ends. Per germline, CDR1 MNHEY and CDR2 SMNVEV (reference sequence). The CDR3 is made up of 15 amino acids. This CDR3 is CASSLITGFGQPQHF. CDR3 coding DNA: TGTGCCAGCAGTCTAATCACAGGGTTTGGTCAGCCCCAGCATTTT.

The rearrangement joins TRBV19 to TRBJ2-1, with D unclear. This CDR3 is built from 15 residues. Germline assignment: CDR1 LNHDA and CDR2 SQIVND (reference sequence). Trimming stripped 6 bases from V and 0 bases from J, with 12 bases between. The CDR3 DNA is TGTGCCAGTAGCCAGCGTCTAAGCTCCTACAATGAGCAGTTCTTC. It translates to CASSQRLSSYNEQFF.

The chain combines TRBV10-3 with TRBJ1-5; D perhaps matches TRBD1 (6 bases). This CDR3 has 12 amino acids. Germline-derived CDR1 and CDR2 are ENHRY and SYGVKD. Trimming took 5 bases from V and 10 from J, leaving 12 bases between them. The CDR3 is CAISSGQSPQHF. The CDR3 nucleotides are TGTGCCATCAGTAGTGGACAGAGCCCCCAGCATTTT.

This sequence joins TRBV15 and TRBJ1-2, with TRBD1 matching 7 bases. Germline assignment: CDR1 LNHNV and CDR2 YYDKDF (reference sequence). The CDR3 consists of 13 residues. J gave up 3 bases and V 3 bases, and 1 base lay outside the gene matches. DNA of the CDR3: TGTGCCACCAGCAGGACAGGGTACTATGGCTACACCTTC. Translating it yields CATSRTGYYGYTF.

The V and J genes are TRBV2 and TRBJ1-2, with a tentative D call TRBD1 (5 bases). Germline V gene lookup returns CDR1 SNHLY and CDR2 FYNNEI. The CDR3 runs to 12 residues. V was pared by 8 bases and J by 3 bases, with 10 bases between. CDR3 amino acids: CASGRADYGYTF. CDR3 DNA: TGTGCCAGCGGCAGGGCAGACTATGGCTACACCTTC.

The CDR3 bases are TGTGCCAGCAGCCAAGTTTTCTACGAGCAGTACTTC. It codes for CASSQVFYEQYF. The V gene is TRBV14, the J gene TRBJ2-7; D gene unclear. Looked up from germline, CDR1 is SGHDN and CDR2 is FVKESK. V gave up 1 base and J gave up 3 bases, with 4 bases separating them. CDR3 length equals 12 residues. Supplemented by reference TRBV14 and TRBJ2-7, the full variable domain reads EAGVTQFPSHSVIEKGQTVTLRCDPISGHDNLYWYRRVMGKEIKFLLHFVKESKQDESGMPNNRFLAERTGGTYSTLKVQPAELEDSGVYFCASSQVFYEQYFGPGTRLTVT.